Detailed here is one T cell receptor beta chain. Its antigen is unidentified. TCRdb re-called the 5' RACE reads with MiXCR, one entry per CDR3 protein. The sample includes about 90,000 distinct CDR3 sequences, roughly 15% of them seen just once. This CDR3 is built from 14 residues. The germline V gene encodes CDR1 MGHRA and CDR2 YSYEKL. Trimming pared 3 bases from V and 2 bases from J, leaving 10 bases between. The sample originates from a study of T-cell memory formation after mild COVID-19. Study-wide results and caveats: CD4+ bias marked clones expanding day 15 to 37, unlike balanced contracting clones.

The chain joins TRBV4-1 to TRBJ1-1, with D tentatively TRBD1 (5 bases). Material: PBMCs or a T cell subset sorted from them (not recorded which). The receptor's source is a man in his late teens or twenties who had mild COVID-19 (a few samples of this study predate the infection). Cell type and time point are not known. In nucleotides, the CDR3 is TGCGCCAGCAGCCACGCAGGGTCCAACACTGAAGCTTTCTTT. Translated: CASSHAGSNTEAFF.